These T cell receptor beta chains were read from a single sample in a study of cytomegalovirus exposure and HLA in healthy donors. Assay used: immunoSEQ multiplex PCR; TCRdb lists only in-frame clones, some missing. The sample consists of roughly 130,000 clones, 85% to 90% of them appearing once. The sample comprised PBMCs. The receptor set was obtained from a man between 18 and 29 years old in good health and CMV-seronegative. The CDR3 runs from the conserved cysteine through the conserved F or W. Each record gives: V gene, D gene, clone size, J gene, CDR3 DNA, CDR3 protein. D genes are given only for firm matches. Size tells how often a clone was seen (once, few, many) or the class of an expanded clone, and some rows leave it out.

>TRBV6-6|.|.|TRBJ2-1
TGTGCCGCCCAGGGGGCGGGAGTGGACAATGAGCAGTTCTTC
CAAQGAGVDNEQFF
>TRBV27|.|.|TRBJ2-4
TGTGCCAGCGCACCTACGGTAGCCAAAAACATTCAGTACTTC
CASAPTVAKNIQYF
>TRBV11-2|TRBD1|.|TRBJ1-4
TGTGCCAGCAGCCAAGGACAGGGGGAGGGTGAAAAACTGTTTTTT
CASSQGQGEGEKLFF
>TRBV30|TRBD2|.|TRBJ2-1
TGTGCCTGGAGCCGACTAGCGGGTTACAATGAGCAGTTCTTC
CAWSRLAGYNEQFF
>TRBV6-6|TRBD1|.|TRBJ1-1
TGTGCCAGCAGGGACAGGGAGGGAACTGAAGCTTTCTTT
CASRDREGTEAFF
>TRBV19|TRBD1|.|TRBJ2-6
TGTGCCAGTAGGGGACAGGGGATAGCTGGGGCCAACGTCCTGACTTTC
CASRGQGIAGANVLTF
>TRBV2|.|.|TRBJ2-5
TGTGCCAGCGCCGGGAGTGGAGAGACCCAGTACTTC
CASAGSGETQYF
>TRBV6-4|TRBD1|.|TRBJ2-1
TGTGCCAGCAGTGTAACAGGGGGCTCCTACAATGAGCAGTTCTTC
CASSVTGGSYNEQFF
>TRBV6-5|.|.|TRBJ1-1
TGTGCCAGCAGTTACTCAGGGGTGAACACTGAAGCTTTCTTT
CASSYSGVNTEAFF
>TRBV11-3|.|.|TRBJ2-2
TGTGCCAGCAGCTTAGTTGGTGGGGGACATCCCGGGGAGCTGTTTTTT
CASSLVGGGHPGELFF
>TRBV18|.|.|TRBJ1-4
TGTGCCAGCTCACCGGTGGAGGGGCCAACTAATGAAAAACTGTTTTTT
CASSPVEGPTNEKLFF
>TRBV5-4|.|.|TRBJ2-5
TGTGCCAGCAGCTTCTCAGGGAAGGAAGAGACCCAGTACTTC
CASSFSGKEETQYF
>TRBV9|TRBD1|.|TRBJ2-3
TGTGCCAGCAGCGCAAAAGGGACAGGGGGCGCAGGAGATACGCAGTATTTT
CASSAKGTGGAGDTQYF
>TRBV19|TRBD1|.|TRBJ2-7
TGTGCCAGTAGTATAACCGGGACAGGGGGGCGCGGAGAGCAGTACTTC
CASSITGTGGRGEQYF
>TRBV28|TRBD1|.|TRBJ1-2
TGTGCCATCGCGGCAGGGGGTCATTGGGATGGCTACACCTTC
CAIAAGGHWDGYTF
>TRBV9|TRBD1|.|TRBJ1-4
TGTGCCAGCAGCCCGGTAGGGGGGACAGGGTATGAAAAACTGTTTTTT
CASSPVGGTGYEKLFF
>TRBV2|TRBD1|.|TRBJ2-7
TGTGCCAGCAGTTGGGACAGCGAGTACGAGCAGTACTTC
CASSWDSEYEQYF
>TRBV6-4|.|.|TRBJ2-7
TGTGCCAGCAGACGCTCATGGGACTCTACCTCCTACGAGCAGTACTTC
CASRRSWDSTSYEQYF
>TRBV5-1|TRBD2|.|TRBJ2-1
TGCGCCAGCAGCTTGGCCGGCGGGGGGCTAGGGAATGAGCAGTTCTTC
CASSLAGGGLGNEQFF
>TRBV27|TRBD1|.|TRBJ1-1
TGTGCCAGCAAATTTCTCCTCGGGACAGGGAACACTGAAGCTTTCTTT
CASKFLLGTGNTEAFF
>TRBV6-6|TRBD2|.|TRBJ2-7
TGTGCCAGCAGTTATCGTGGTAGCGGGCATCCCTACGAGCAGTACTTC
CASSYRGSGHPYEQYF
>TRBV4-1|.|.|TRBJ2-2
TGCGCCAGCAGCCACTCAGGTGGCGGGAACATCGGGGAGCTGTTTTTT
CASSHSGGGNIGELFF
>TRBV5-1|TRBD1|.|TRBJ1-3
TGCGCCAGCAGCTTAAGTGGACAGGGAAGAAACACCATATATTTT
CASSLSGQGRNTIYF
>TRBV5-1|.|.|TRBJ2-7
TGCGCCAGCAGCTTGGGACAGGCGAGTAACGAGCAGTACTTC
CASSLGQASNEQYF
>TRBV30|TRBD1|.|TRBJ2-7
TGTGCCTGGAGTGTGGACAGGGACTACGAGCAGTACTTC
CAWSVDRDYEQYF
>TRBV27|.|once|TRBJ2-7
TGTGCCAGCAGTTTCGTGCTAGCGCCTGCCACCTACGAGCAGTACTTC
CASSFVLAPATYEQYF
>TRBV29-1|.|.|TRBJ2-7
TGCAGCGGCCGGGGGGCGTACGAGCAGTACTTC
CSGRGAYEQYF
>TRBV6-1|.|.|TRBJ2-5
TGTGCCAGCAGTGAAGTCAAGGGGGCGGGGGAGACCCAGTACTTC
CASSEVKGAGETQYF
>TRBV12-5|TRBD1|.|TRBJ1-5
TGTGCTAGTGCCCCCCCGGGTCGGGACAGGGGGCCCTTTGGGGATCAGCCCCAGCATTTT
CASAPPGRDRGPFGDQPQHF
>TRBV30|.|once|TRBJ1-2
TGTGCCTGGAGTGTAACAGGGAGCTACACCTTC
CAWSVTGSYTF
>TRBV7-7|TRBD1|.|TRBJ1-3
TGTGCCAGCAGCTTACGGGGACTCTCGGGGACAGGGGGCCTCTCCTCTGGAAACACCATATATTTT
CASSLRGLSGTGGLSSGNTIYF